One and the same sample provided the 2 T cell receptor beta chains below, sequenced in a study of blood T cell repertoires in COVID-19. Produced via immunoSEQ multiplex PCR; TCRdb's table is partial and in-frame only. The table includes about 250,000 clones, 70% to 90% detected once. Material for sequencing was peripheral blood. The receptor source for this set is a man between 18 and 35 years old with active or convalescent COVID-19.

The V call is TRBV9, the J call TRBJ2-2; D remains unclear. V shed 1 base and J shed 2 bases, with 6 bases lying between them. CDR1 SGDLS and CDR2 YYNGEE come from the germline V gene. The CDR3 has 14 residues. The CDR3 DNA reads TGTGCCAGCAGCGTATACTCCAACACCGGGGAGCTGTTTTTT. Protein product: CASSVYSNTGELFF.

The chain employs TRBV6-5 and TRBJ1-4; D possibly corresponds to TRBD1 (6 bases). Between the trimmed V and J ends, which lost 6 bases and 7 bases, there was a span of 15 bases. CDR3 size: 14 residues. Germline V CDR1 and CDR2: MNHEY, SVGAGI. The DNA for the CDR3 is TGTGCCAGCAGACAACAGGGAGAAAGTGAAAAACTGTTTTTT. Protein sequence: CASRQQGESEKLFF.